The entry below gives a single T cell receptor beta chain sequence along with its context. This clonotype was counted a few times. Its antigen is currently not known. No much larger clone exists at a distance of one base, and base qualities are not known. This sample is drawn from a study of response to subunit inactivated influenza vaccine (dated by TCRdb to the late 2010s). Context from the whole study: Deep quantitative profiling of the T cell receptor repertoire was used in the study to follow responses to a trivalent subunit inactivated influenza vaccine. Study-wide findings and limitations: The authors suggested that each seasonal influenza vaccination may recruit only a limited number of new T cells.

The library was prepared using RT-PCR. Data came from an Illumina HiSeq 2500. Using fastp trimming at Q25 and MiXCR clonotype assembly, TCRdb reanalyzed the public sequencing data and kept in-frame beta chains. Identical CDR3 protein sequences are pooled into one entry, listed with their most common genes and DNA. The sample table lists around 520,000 distinct CDR3 sequences, about 12% of them with a count of one. Roughly 10% of the sample is taken by the ten largest. Inclusive of the bounding cysteine and phenylalanine, the CDR3 is 18 residues long. CDR3 DNA only is kept here, 54 bases in frame from base 1. V loses 0 bases, J loses 0 bases, and the germline ends lie 15 bases apart. Reading the germline V gene gives CDR1 LGHNA and CDR2 YSLEER.

The source is a man in his fifties or sixties who received an inactivated influenza vaccine. Donor details come from another sample of the same person, matched by shared clones. Sequenced here: PBMCs from blood, sampled on the day of vaccination. The V gene is TRBV4-3 and the J gene is TRBJ2-1, with the D gene call left open. The DNA reads TGCGCCAGCAGCCAAGAGTCGTCACTTCAAAGCTCCTACAATGAGCAGTTCTTC. It translates as CASSQESSLQSSYNEQFF.